The rows below give T cell receptor beta chains drawn from one sample of a study of T cells after yellow fever vaccination. TCRdb reprocessed the 5' RACE reads via MiXCR and lists one record per CDR3 protein. Among 250,000 or so distinct CDR3 sequences listed, 6.7% were seen once. The sample here was CD4+ T cells sorted from PBMCs, taken on the day of the yellow fever booster vaccination. All receptors come from a man in his thirties or forties who received the YFV17D yellow fever vaccine. The CDR3 runs from the conserved cysteine through the conserved F or W. Each record gives: D gene, J gene, V gene, clone size, CDR3 DNA, CDR3 protein. A D gene is named only where the DNA matches it firmly. The listing skips clone size in some rows; elsewhere it reads once, few, many or a size class.

D gene: TRBD1
J gene: TRBJ2-1
V gene: TRBV5-1
clone size: NA
CDR3 DNA: TGCGCCAGCAGCCCCACCCCAGGGGGCAATTCCTACAATGAGCAGTTCTTC
CDR3 protein: CASSPTPGGNSYNEQFF

D gene: TRBD1
J gene: TRBJ2-3
V gene: TRBV7-6
clone size: many
CDR3 DNA: TGTGCCAGCAGCCGGGACAGGGGGGGCACAGATACGCAGTATTTT
CDR3 protein: CASSRDRGGTDTQYF

D gene: TRBD2
J gene: TRBJ2-2
V gene: TRBV5-1
clone size: NA
CDR3 DNA: TGCGCCAGCAGCCTAATAGCGGGGTCGAACACCGGGGAGCTGTTTTTT
CDR3 protein: CASSLIAGSNTGELFF

D gene: NA
J gene: TRBJ2-2
V gene: TRBV28
clone size: many
CDR3 DNA: TGTGCCAGCAGTTTTCTCGGGCCGGGGACCGGGGAGCTGTTTTTT
CDR3 protein: CASSFLGPGTGELFF

D gene: TRBD2
J gene: TRBJ2-1
V gene: TRBV20-1
clone size: NA
CDR3 DNA: TGCAGTGCCACGCGAGCGGGAGTTCATTATGAGCAGTTCTTC
CDR3 protein: CSATRAGVHYEQFF

D gene: NA
J gene: TRBJ1-2
V gene: TRBV20-1
clone size: NA
CDR3 DNA: TGCAGTGCTCCGCCCCAGGACAGTCGTGCCTATGGCTACACCTTC
CDR3 protein: CSAPPQDSRAYGYTF

D gene: NA
J gene: TRBJ2-3
V gene: TRBV6-2/TRBV6-3
clone size: NA
CDR3 DNA: TGTGCCAGCGGAATACCGGGACAAACTTCCTACGGGAGTACAGATACGCAGTATTTT
CDR3 protein: CASGIPGQTSYGSTDTQYF

D gene: NA
J gene: TRBJ2-3
V gene: TRBV7-9
clone size: few
CDR3 DNA: TGTGCCAGCAGCCCTAGCTTTTCCACAGATACGCAGTATTTT
CDR3 protein: CASSPSFSTDTQYF

D gene: NA
J gene: TRBJ2-3
V gene: TRBV18
clone size: NA
CDR3 DNA: TGTGCCAGCTCACCACGGGGGGGCGCGGGATCGGATACGCAGTATTTT
CDR3 protein: CASSPRGGAGSDTQYF

D gene: TRBD2
J gene: TRBJ2-3
V gene: TRBV20-1
clone size: NA
CDR3 DNA: TGCAGTGCTAGAGATCCTAGCGGGAGGTTGGGCACAGATACGCAGTATTTT
CDR3 protein: CSARDPSGRLGTDTQYF

D gene: NA
J gene: TRBJ2-2
V gene: TRBV10-3
clone size: many
CDR3 DNA: TGTGCCATCACCACGGGGCCCGGGGAGCTGTTTTTT
CDR3 protein: CAITTGPGELFF

D gene: NA
J gene: TRBJ1-1
V gene: TRBV25-1
clone size: many
CDR3 DNA: TGTGCCAGCAGTGAAACCAAGGGCACTGAAGCTTTCTTT
CDR3 protein: CASSETKGTEAFF

D gene: NA
J gene: TRBJ2-5
V gene: TRBV7-9
clone size: many
CDR3 DNA: TGTGCCAGCAGCTTGAGCGGATGGTACCAAGAGACCCAGTACTTC
CDR3 protein: CASSLSGWYQETQYF

D gene: TRBD2
J gene: TRBJ2-1
V gene: TRBV20-1
clone size: few
CDR3 DNA: TGCAGTGCTAGTTTCCGGACTAGCGGGAAGGTCTCCTACAATGAGCAGTTCTTC
CDR3 protein: CSASFRTSGKVSYNEQFF